The 24 T cell receptor beta chains reported below all come from one sample, sequenced in a study of blood T cell repertoires in COVID-19. TCRdb's table, derived via immunoSEQ multiplex PCR, lists solely in-frame clones and lacks some. The top ten clones hold approximately 5% of a sample with 310,000 or so clones, about 85% of them seen once. The sample consisted of PBMCs or T cells enriched from blood (not recorded which). The receptors were gathered from a woman in her twenties or thirties who had recovered from COVID-19.

V is TRBV9 and J is TRBJ2-7; TRBD2 matches at 10 bases. V lost 1 base and J lost 2; bases outside the gene matches: 6. This CDR3 has 16 amino acids. The germline CDR1 and CDR2 sequences are SGDLS and YYNGEE. Here the CDR3 DNA reads TGTGCCAGCAGCGTAACCGCTAGCGGGGGTACCTACGAGCAGTACTTC. Translation gives CASSVTASGGTYEQYF.

V gene TRBV7-2 combines with J gene TRBJ1-3, with no clear D. Deletions cut 5 bases from V and 4 bases from J, with 9 bases between. Germline CDR1 is SGHTA and CDR2 is FQGNSA. The CDR3 loop spans 13 amino acids. CDR3 sequence reads: CASSPNPGNTIYF. CDR3 DNA sequence: TGTGCCAGCAGCCCTAATCCCGGAAACACCATATATTTT. Using reference TRBV7-2 and TRBJ1-3 for the parts outside the CDR3, the full variable domain is GAGVSQSPSNKVTEKGKDVELRCDPISGHTALYWYRQSLGQGLEFLIYFQGNSAPDKSGLPSDRFSAERTGGSVSTLTIQRTQQEDSAVYLCASSPNPGNTIYFGEGSWLTVV.

The chain carries TRBV19 and TRBJ1-5; 9 bases align to TRBD1. Unmatched junction bases numbered 15, after V lost 4 bases and J lost 5 bases. Germline loops: CDR1 LNHDA, CDR2 SQIVND (reference sequence). The CDR3 runs to 18 residues. In DNA form, the CDR3 reads TGTGCCAGTAGTACAGGTGGGGGACAGGGCGGTTTGGATCAGCCCCAGCATTTT. This translates into CASSTGGGQGGLDQPQHF.

This clone has only a few counts. This chain joins TRBV30 and TRBJ2-2; D uncertain. This CDR3 has 12 amino acids. Germline V gives CDR1 GTSNPN, CDR2 SVGIG (reference sequence). V was cut by 5 bases and J by 0 bases, with 4 bases left in between. Here the CDR3 DNA reads TGTGCCTGGGCAGCGAACACCGGGGAGCTGTTTTTT. Translated: CAWAANTGELFF. Supplemented by reference TRBV30 and TRBJ2-2, the full variable domain reads SQTIHQWPATLVQPVGSPLSLECTVEGTSNPNLYWYRQAAGRGLQLLFYSVGIGQISSEVPQNLSASRPQDRQFILSSKKLLLSDSGFYLCAWAANTGELFFGEGSRLTVL.

The gene calls are TRBV19 and TRBJ2-1; TRBD2 is a possible D gene (5 bases). Germline CDR1 and CDR2: LNHDA and SQIVND (reference sequence). Trimming pared 9 bases from V and 0 bases from J, leaving 12 bases between. The CDR3 is made up of 14 amino acids. CDR3 protein: CASVGRSSYNEQFF. The CDR3 bases are TGTGCCAGCGTAGGGAGAAGCTCCTACAATGAGCAGTTCTTC.

The rearrangement uses TRBV15 and TRBJ1-3, with TRBD1 identical over 9 bases. Germline CDR1 and CDR2: LNHNV and YYDKDF (reference sequence). The V segment lost 4 bases and the J segment 7 bases; nucleotides outside the gene matches: 11. The CDR3 extends over 16 amino acids. CDR3 bases: TGTGCCACCAGCACGGGGGACAGGGCCATATCCAACACCATATATTTT. It translates to CATSTGDRAISNTIYF.

The CDR3 loop is CASSLGGAGVDGQYF. Written as DNA, the CDR3 is TGCGCCAGCAGCTTGGGTGGAGCAGGGGTGGACGGGCAGTACTTC. This chain uses TRBV5-1 with TRBJ2-7; tentatively, D is TRBD1 (6 bases). The V end lost 0 bases, the J end lost 9 bases, and 19 bases lay between the germline ends. Germline V gives CDR1 SGHRS, CDR2 YFSETQ. The CDR3 totals 15 residues.

The V call is TRBV4-2, the J call TRBJ1-3; tentatively, D is TRBD1 (5 bases). Trimming pared 0 bases from V and 0 bases from J, leaving 12 bases between. The CDR3 runs to 17 residues. The V gene's germline CDR1 is LGHNA and CDR2 YNFKEQ. Here the CDR3 DNA reads TGTGCCAGCAGCCAAGACATGGGGGGGGGCTCTGGAAACACCATATATTTT. The encoded protein is CASSQDMGGGSGNTIYF.

The V gene is TRBV19, the J gene TRBJ1-1; TRBD1 agrees at 12 bases. This CDR3 has 14 amino acids. The V gene's germline CDR1 is LNHDA and CDR2 SQIVND (reference sequence). Losses at the gene ends were 5 bases for V and 10 bases for J; bases not matched to a gene: 8. Here the CDR3 reads CASSPTGTGGVAFF. CDR3 nucleotides: TGTGCCAGTAGTCCAACCGGGACAGGGGGCGTAGCTTTCTTT.

The V call is TRBV4-2, the J call TRBJ2-1; 10 bases map to TRBD1. The germline CDR1 and CDR2 sequences are LGHNA and YNFKEQ. This CDR3 contains 15 residues. V lost 3 bases and J lost 8; bases outside the gene matches: 7. CDR3 amino acids: CASSQTGGGYDEQFF. CDR3 nucleotides: TGTGCCAGCAGCCAGACAGGGGGCGGGTATGATGAGCAGTTCTTC.

The chain joins TRBV4-3 to TRBJ2-2, with a weak D call TRBD2 (5 bases). V gave up 0 bases and J gave up 0 bases, with 8 bases separating them. The CDR3 loop spans 16 amino acids. Germline V lookup: CDR1 LGHNA, CDR2 YSLEER. The CDR3 reads CASSQEGSANTGELFF. In DNA form, the CDR3 reads TGCGCCAGCAGCCAAGAAGGGAGTGCGAACACCGGGGAGCTGTTTTTT.

This chain connects TRBV6-1 to TRBJ1-1; the D gene is possibly TRBD1 (5 bases). Deletions cut 1 base from V and 7 bases from J, with 16 bases between. Germline V lookup: CDR1 MNHNS, CDR2 SASEGT. The CDR3 contains 15 residues. The CDR3 loop reads CASSEVPDIIFEAFF. The CDR3 nucleotides read TGTGCCAGCAGTGAAGTTCCGGACATCATTTTTGAAGCTTTCTTT.

This clone showed up just once. The rearrangement joins TRBV7-3 to TRBJ1-6; the match to TRBD1 covers 9 bases. The J segment lost 7 bases and the V segment lost 0 bases, leaving 1 base of the junction unmatched. The V gene's germline CDR1 is SGHTA and CDR2 FQGTGA. The CDR3 has 15 residues. The chain's CDR3 is CASSLTGTGNSPLHF. The DNA of the CDR3 is TGTGCCAGCAGCTTAACCGGGACAGGGAATTCACCCCTCCACTTT.

A remark on this clone: This same CDR3 is encoded by further DNA sequences in the sample. The chain links TRBV9 to TRBJ1-4; D is uncertain. V was cut by 4 bases and J by 7 bases, with 11 bases left in between. From germline, CDR1 is SGDLS and CDR2 YYNGEE. This CDR3 is built from 13 residues. Here the CDR3 DNA reads TGTGCCAGCAGCCCAGATTCGGGTGAAAAACTGTTTTTT. This codes for CASSPDSGEKLFF.

V usage is TRBV4-2 and J usage is TRBJ1-2; D call uncertain. Germline V gene data show CDR1 as LGHNA and CDR2 as YNFKEQ. The CDR3 sequence is 17 residues long. V was trimmed by 0 bases and J by 0 bases, leaving 14 bases between them. This chain's CDR3 is CASSQDMGSGANYGYTF. CDR3 coding DNA: TGTGCCAGCAGCCAAGATATGGGGTCGGGAGCTAACTATGGCTACACCTTC.

The CDR3: CASRGGHLTGNTIYF. DNA of the CDR3: TGTGCCAGCAGGGGTGGACATCTTACTGGAAACACCATATATTTT. The V and J genes are TRBV27 and TRBJ1-3; maybe TRBD1 (5 bases). V lost 6 bases and J lost 2, with 14 bases in between. The CDR3 is made up of 15 amino acids. From germline, CDR1 is MNHEY and CDR2 SMNVEV (reference sequence).

The V and J genes are TRBV9 and TRBJ1-3; D is ambiguous. The CDR3 has 16 amino acids. Germline V CDR1 and CDR2: SGDLS, YYNGEE. Trimming took off 4 bases at V and 3 bases at J, with 17 bases between the two ends. The CDR3 reads CASSPPGGLGGNTIYF. DNA for the CDR3: TGTGCCAGCAGCCCCCCCGGAGGCCTGGGTGGAAACACCATATATTTT.

The chain recombines TRBV15 with TRBJ1-1; D is undetermined. The germline V and J ends were trimmed by 4 bases and 6 bases, with 9 bases remaining between them. Germline V gene sequence: CDR1 LNHNV, CDR2 YYDKDF (reference sequence). The CDR3 sequence is 12 residues long. The CDR3 bases are TGTGCCACCAGCACCCAGGTGTCTGAAGCTTTCTTT. It is translated as CATSTQVSEAFF.

The V and J genes are TRBV5-1 and TRBJ2-5, with D unclear. CDR1 and CDR2 (germline): SGHRS, YFSETQ. The CDR3 length is 13 residues. V lost 1 base and J lost 2, with 6 bases in between. The CDR3 DNA follows: TGCGCCAGCAGCTTGAACGGTCAAGAGACCCAGTACTTC. It encodes CASSLNGQETQYF.

This sequence joins TRBV27 and TRBJ1-1, with D possibly matching TRBD1 (6 bases). The germline V gene has CDR1 MNHEY and CDR2 SMNVEV (reference sequence). CDR3 length: 14 residues. The V end lost 2 bases, the J end lost 4 bases, and 11 bases lay between the germline ends. CDR3 loop: CASSLGGLSTEAFF. As DNA, the CDR3 is TGTGCCAGCAGTTTAGGGGGCCTGAGCACTGAAGCTTTCTTT.

V is TRBV10-1 and J is TRBJ1-2; the match to TRBD1 covers 7 bases. J gave up 5 bases and V 9 bases, and 12 bases lay outside the gene matches. Germline V gives CDR1 WNHNN, CDR2 SYGVQD (reference sequence). This CDR3 region has 14 residues. The CDR3: CARGDSPRLYGYTF. DNA of the CDR3: TGCGCCAGGGGGGACAGTCCGCGACTATATGGCTACACCTTC.

The J gene is TRBJ2-7, the V gene TRBV7-9; TRBD1 might be the D (5 bases). Germline V CDR1 and CDR2: SEHNR, FQNEAQ (reference sequence). Trimming took off 5 bases at V and 5 bases at J, with 16 bases between the two ends. The CDR3 is 14 residues long. The CDR3 is CASSALGLKDEQYF. Written as DNA, the CDR3 is TGTGCCAGCAGCGCCCTGGGGCTCAAAGACGAGCAGTACTTC.

The V call is TRBV5-6, the J call TRBJ1-5; D remains unclear. The CDR3 is 12 amino acids. The germline V gene encodes CDR1 SGHDT and CDR2 YYEEEE. Trimming stripped 5 bases from V and 7 bases from J, with 10 bases between. Here the CDR3 DNA reads TGTGCCAGCAGTTCGACACACCAGCCCCAGCATTTT. It translates to CASSSTHQPQHF. Complete variable domain (other parts from reference TRBV5-6 and TRBJ1-5): DAGVTQSPTHLIKTRGQQVTLRCSPKSGHDTVSWYQQALGQGPQFIFQYYEEEERQRGNFPDRFSGHQFPNYSSELNVNALLLGDSALYLCASSSTHQPQHFGDGTRLSIL.

This clone is a singleton in its sample. The chain is built from TRBV5-1 and TRBJ1-5; 7 bases match TRBD1. The CDR3 length is 16 residues. The trim removed 0 bases at V and 1 base at J, leaving 4 bases unmatched. CDR1 and CDR2 (germline): SGHRS, YFSETQ. The CDR3 loop reads CASSLGQGGSNQPQHF. The CDR3 coding sequence is TGCGCCAGCAGCTTGGGACAGGGTGGGAGCAATCAGCCCCAGCATTTT.